A single sample gave rise to the 31 T cell receptor beta chains below, sequenced in a study of CD8 T cells in ankylosing spondylitis. One entry per CDR3 protein, called by TCRdb with MiXCR from the 5' RACE reads. This sample has some 130,000 distinct CDR3 sequences, with around 13% found just once. The sequenced sample consisted of blood, either unsorted or a sorted T cell fraction (not recorded which). These receptors were taken from a female donor with ankylosing spondylitis or in good health (not recorded which).

This sequence joins TRBV5-6 and TRBJ2-5, with 8 nucleotides matching TRBD2. V was clipped by 0 bases and J by 4 bases; unmatched bases: 8. From germline, CDR1 is SGHDT and CDR2 YYEEEE. CDR3 size: 16 residues. The CDR3 nucleotides are TGTGCCAGCAGCTTGGGTAGCGGGGCCTTAGGAGAGACCCAGTACTTC. As protein: CASSLGSGALGETQYF.

There are many counts of this clonotype. The genes are TRBV29-1 and TRBJ2-7, with 10 bases lining up with TRBD1. The CDR3 is made up of 13 amino acids. The germline CDR1 and CDR2 sequences are SQVTM and ANQGSEA. J lost 2 bases, V lost 6 bases, and 4 bases had no gene match. DNA of the CDR3: TGCAGCGTAGGGGACAGGGGACCCTACGAGCAGTACTTC. This translates into CSVGDRGPYEQYF.

There are many counts of this clonotype. The J gene is TRBJ1-1, the V gene TRBV5-6; D is unresolved. The CDR3 is made up of 13 amino acids. Germline assignment: CDR1 SGHDT and CDR2 YYEEEE. Trimming stripped 4 bases from V and 5 bases from J, with 12 bases between. The CDR3 loop reads CASSPPFGTEAFF. The CDR3 DNA sequence: TGTGCCAGCAGCCCTCCGTTTGGTACTGAAGCTTTCTTT. The full variable domain, in which reference TRBV5-6 and TRBJ1-1 provide the parts outside the CDR3, is DAGVTQSPTHLIKTRGQQVTLRCSPKSGHDTVSWYQQALGQGPQFIFQYYEEEERQRGNFPDRFSGHQFPNYSSELNVNALLLGDSALYLCASSPPFGTEAFFGQGTRLTVV.

The chain uses TRBV12-3 or TRBV12-4 and TRBJ1-4, with a possible D match to TRBD1 (5 bases). CDR3 length: 14 residues. Trimming took off 6 bases at V and 3 bases at J, with 11 bases between the two ends. CDR3 bases: TGTGCCAGCAGCTCCCAGGGTTCTAATGAAAAACTGTTTTTT. Amino acid sequence: CASSSQGSNEKLFF.

The chain combines TRBV24-1 with TRBJ2-1, with D maybe TRBD2 (6 bases). Germline V gene data show CDR1 as KGHDR and CDR2 as SFDVKD. Trimming removed 0 bases at V and 6 bases at J, with 14 bases between. The length of the CDR3 is 16 residues. The DNA for the CDR3 is TGTGCCACCAGTGATTTGGGGCTCCGGGGGTTCAATGAGCAGTTCTTC. Protein sequence: CATSDLGLRGFNEQFF.

This clonotype was recorded a few times. The chain couples TRBV7-2 to TRBJ2-7, with TRBD1 as a possible D gene (5 bases). The V and J ends lost 5 bases and 7 bases respectively, with 21 bases between them. The CDR3 runs 15 residues. Germline-derived CDR1 and CDR2 are SGHTA and FQGNSA. The CDR3 here is CASSPRGSPSVEQYF. The CDR3 DNA sequence: TGTGCCAGCAGCCCTAGGGGATCCCCCTCTGTTGAGCAGTACTTC.

This clonotype appeared many times. The chain has TRBV20-1 and TRBJ2-7; 7 positions agree with TRBD2. This CDR3 region has 13 residues. The V segment lost 4 bases and the J segment 3 bases; nucleotides outside the gene matches: 6. The germline gives CDR1 DFQATT, CDR2 SNEGSKA (reference sequence). CDR3 amino acids: CSAMVGGVYEQYF. The CDR3 coding sequence is TGCAGTGCTATGGTGGGAGGGGTCTACGAGCAGTACTTC.

This clonotype was counted many times. The rearrangement uses TRBV4-2 and TRBJ1-2; TRBD1 matches at 7 bases. The CDR3 totals 15 residues. V gave up 4 bases and J gave up 5 bases; unmatched junction bases: 10. Per germline, CDR1 LGHNA and CDR2 YNFKEQ. Here the CDR3 DNA reads TGTGCCAGCAGCCCTAACGCGGGGACAGCTTATGGCTACACCTTC. Amino acid sequence: CASSPNAGTAYGYTF.

This clonotype was counted many times. The chain joins TRBV12-3 or TRBV12-4 to TRBJ1-4, with a tentative D call TRBD1 (6 bases). The CDR3 totals 13 residues. V was clipped by 7 bases and J by 7 bases, with 13 bases between them. The CDR3 spells CASNQQGTEKLFF. The CDR3 bases are TGTGCCAGCAACCAACAGGGTACTGAAAAACTGTTTTTT.

This clonotype has just a few counts. The J gene is TRBJ2-1, the V gene TRBV20-1; 8 bases are a match to TRBD2. J gave up 4 bases and V 3 bases, and 8 bases lay outside the gene matches. The length of the CDR3 is 15 residues. Germline V lookup: CDR1 DFQATT, CDR2 SNEGSKA (reference sequence). In DNA, the CDR3 is TGCAGTGCTAGGGTAGCGGGGACCTCATACAATGAGCAGTTCTTC. It is translated as CSARVAGTSYNEQFF.

This clonotype has a handful of counts. This chain links TRBV19 with TRBJ2-7; TRBD2 agrees at 8 bases. The germline V gene encodes CDR1 LNHDA and CDR2 SQIVND (reference sequence). J lost 4 bases, V lost 3 bases, and 8 bases had no gene match. CDR3 length: 15 amino acids. The CDR3 loop reads CASSMEAGALYEQYF. Here the CDR3 DNA reads TGTGCCAGTAGTATGGAAGCGGGAGCGCTATACGAGCAGTACTTC.

This clonotype was counted only a few times. The CDR3 bases are TGTGCCAGCAGTTTTGCAGGGGCAGAGACCCAGTACTTC. It is translated as CASSFAGAETQYF. The V call is TRBV12-3 or TRBV12-4, the J call TRBJ2-5, with D possibly matching TRBD1 (6 bases). V lost 3 bases and J lost 4, with 9 bases in between. The CDR3 consists of 13 residues.

This clonotype was detected only a few times. The chain carries TRBV5-1 and TRBJ1-6; tentatively, D is TRBD1 (6 bases). The CDR3 sequence is 15 residues long. Germline CDR1 SGHRS, CDR2 YFSETQ. The V gene lost 4 bases and the J gene lost 6 bases, with 14 bases spanning the gap. The CDR3 DNA reads as TGCGCCAGCAGCGCAAACGGACAGCCTAATTCACCCCTCCACTTT. Residues: CASSANGQPNSPLHF.

The sample holds many counts of this clonotype. This sequence joins TRBV29-1 and TRBJ1-2; 8 positions match TRBD1. The germline gives CDR1 SQVTM, CDR2 ANQGSEA. Trimming removed 3 bases from V and 8 bases from J; junction bases left unmatched: 11. The CDR3 loop spans 14 amino acids. CDR3 sequence (DNA): TGCAGCGTTGACGCCTCAGACAGGGGTTTGGGCTACACCTTC. Residues: CSVDASDRGLGYTF.

The rearrangement links TRBV5-1 to TRBJ2-7, with TRBD2 matching 10 bases. In germline, CDR1 is SGHRS, CDR2 YFSETQ. The CDR3 runs 18 residues. Trimming cost V 0 bases and J 4 bases; bases outside gene matches: 13. The CDR3 sequence: CASSLAGTSATSRYEQYF. DNA for the CDR3: TGCGCCAGCAGCTTGGCGGGGACTAGCGCGACCTCGAGGTACGAGCAGTACTTC.

V and J are TRBV20-1 and TRBJ2-1; perhaps TRBD2 as D (6 bases). The CDR3 runs 14 residues. Germline loops: CDR1 DFQATT, CDR2 SNEGSKA (reference sequence). The ends were cut back, 1 base at V and 5 bases at J, with 12 bases in the middle. Written as DNA, the CDR3 is TGCAGTGCTAGAGCGTCTAGCGTCAACAATGAGCAGTTCTTC. This translates into CSARASSVNNEQFF.

This clonotype appeared many times. V usage is TRBV6-1 and J usage is TRBJ2-7; the match to TRBD2 covers 9 bases. Looked up from germline, CDR1 is MNHNS and CDR2 is SASEGT. J was trimmed by 4 bases and V by 6 bases; bases with no gene match: 10. There are 15 residues in the CDR3. The CDR3 sequence is CASRPGGGGIYEQYF. As DNA, the CDR3 is TGTGCCAGCAGGCCGGGCGGGGGGGGGATATACGAGCAGTACTTC.

Only a few counts were recorded for this clonotype. V gene TRBV7-6 combines with J gene TRBJ2-1; a weak D match, TRBD2 (6 bases). V was trimmed by 1 base and J by 4 bases, leaving 14 bases between them. The CDR3 runs to 16 residues. Germline V CDR1 and CDR2: SGHVS, FNYEAQ. This chain's CDR3 is CASSLEGGNGYNEQFF. The CDR3 DNA sequence: TGTGCCAGCAGCTTAGAAGGAGGGAATGGTTACAATGAGCAGTTCTTC.

The chain has TRBV9 and TRBJ2-1; a weak D match, TRBD2 (6 bases). The CDR3 spans 17 residues. Trimming removed 4 bases from V and 4 bases from J, with 21 bases in between. The germline V gene has CDR1 SGDLS and CDR2 YYNGEE. CDR3: CASSRDARDWLYNEQFF. DNA of the CDR3: TGTGCCAGCAGCAGAGACGCCCGGGACTGGCTATACAATGAGCAGTTCTTC. Looking up the rest from reference TRBV9 and TRBJ2-1 gives the full variable domain: DSGVTQTPKHLITATGQRVTLRCSPRSGDLSVYWYQQSLDQGLQFLIQYYNGEERAKGNILERFSAQQFPDLHSELNLSSLELGDSALYFCASSRDARDWLYNEQFFGPGTRLTVL.

There are many counts of this clonotype. This rearrangement joins TRBV5-1 to TRBJ2-5; the D is unclear. Germline CDR1 SGHRS, CDR2 YFSETQ. This CDR3 has 13 amino acids. Trimming left V 4 bases short and J 0 bases short, with 7 bases between. CDR3 DNA: TGCGCCAGCAGCAAAGAGTACCAAGAGACCCAGTACTTC. It encodes CASSKEYQETQYF.

This chain links TRBV11-2 with TRBJ1-3, with D hard to call. Trimming stripped 5 bases from V and 0 bases from J, with 8 bases between. CDR1 SGHAT and CDR2 FQNNGV come from the germline V gene. The CDR3 totals 14 residues. The CDR3 bases are TGTGCCAGCAGCATCAAAGCCTCTGGAAACACCATATATTTT. Translated: CASSIKASGNTIYF. The complete variable domain, with remaining parts taken from reference TRBV11-2 and TRBJ1-3, reads EAGVAQSPRYKIIEKRQSVAFWCNPISGHATLYWYQQILGQGPKLLIQFQNNGVVDDSQLPKDRFSAERLKGVDSTLKIQPAKLEDSAVYLCASSIKASGNTIYFGEGSWLTVV.

The chain employs TRBV5-1 and TRBJ2-2, with D maybe TRBD1 (6 bases). The CDR3 has 15 amino acids. CDR1 and CDR2 (germline): SGHRS, YFSETQ. Trimming pared 4 bases from V and 4 bases from J, leaving 14 bases between. CDR3 loop: CASSPQGPGTGELFF. The DNA of the CDR3 is TGCGCCAGCAGCCCACAGGGACCCGGCACCGGGGAGCTGTTTTTT.

The chain joins TRBV10-3 to TRBJ1-5, with D tentatively TRBD1 (6 bases). V lost 5 bases and J lost 3, with 8 bases in between. Germline-derived CDR1 and CDR2 are ENHRY and SYGVKD. This CDR3 contains 13 residues. This CDR3 is CAISQGNNQPQHF. CDR3 DNA sequence: TGTGCCATCAGTCAGGGGAACAATCAGCCCCAGCATTTT.

This clonotype has at least ten counts. The CDR3: CASSSKTGEETQYF. The CDR3 DNA sequence: TGTGCCAGCAGCTCTAAGACAGGGGAAGAGACCCAGTACTTC. The J gene is TRBJ2-5, the V gene TRBV7-9; 8 positions agree with TRBD1. CDR3 length equals 14 residues. The V gene's germline CDR1 is SEHNR and CDR2 FQNEAQ (reference sequence). V dropped 4 bases and J dropped 3; count of bases not matched to a gene: 4. The complete variable domain, with remaining parts taken from reference TRBV7-9 and TRBJ2-5, reads DTGVSQNPRHKITKRGQNVTFRCDPISEHNRLYWYRQTLGQGPEFLTYFQNEAQLEKSRLLSDRFSAERPKGSFSTLEIQRTEQGDSAMYLCASSSKTGEETQYFGPGTRLLVL.

The table lists this clonotype with many counts. The chain employs TRBV5-1 and TRBJ2-5; a weak D match, TRBD1 (6 bases). Trimming left V 0 bases short and J 5 bases short, with 14 bases between. The CDR3 is made up of 15 amino acids. The germline gives CDR1 SGHRS, CDR2 YFSETQ. In DNA form, the CDR3 reads TGCGCCAGCAGCTTGGCATCAGGGGTCGGTGAGACCCAGTACTTC. Translation: CASSLASGVGETQYF.

This clonotype was seen at least ten times. This chain links TRBV5-1 with TRBJ1-1; a weak D match, TRBD1 (6 bases). V dropped 4 bases and J dropped 3 bases, with 7 bases sitting between them. Germline V lookup: CDR1 SGHRS, CDR2 YFSETQ. The CDR3 totals 12 residues. The CDR3, as DNA: TGCGCCAGCAGCCAGGGGTACACTGAAGCTTTCTTT. Its protein is CASSQGYTEAFF.

The rearrangement uses TRBV7-9 and TRBJ2-6; 8 bases fit TRBD2. The junction had 4 bases not matched to a gene; V was cut back by 4 bases and J by 2 bases. CDR1 is SEHNR, CDR2 FQNEAQ, per germline (reference sequence). The CDR3 length is 16 residues. In nucleotides, the CDR3 is TGTGCCAGCAGCTCTTCGGGGGGGCCTGGGGCCAACGTCCTGACTTTC. Protein product: CASSSSGGPGANVLTF.

Many counts were recorded for this clonotype. The chain employs TRBV18 and TRBJ2-7; D remains ambiguous. The CDR3 is made up of 12 amino acids. Trimming took off 0 bases at V and 7 bases at J, with 7 bases between the two ends. Looked up from germline, CDR1 is KGHSH and CDR2 is LQKENI. CDR3: CASSPPTREQYF. CDR3 DNA: TGTGCCAGCTCACCACCGACGAGAGAGCAGTACTTC.

The chain recombines TRBV4-1 with TRBJ2-3; TRBD2 matches at 8 bases. J was trimmed by 2 bases and V by 8 bases; bases with no gene match: 6. The V gene's germline CDR1 is MGHRA and CDR2 YSYEKL. The CDR3 sequence is 14 residues long. The CDR3 region is CASAPRGVTDTQYF. DNA of the CDR3: TGCGCCAGCGCGCCGCGGGGGGTCACAGATACGCAGTATTTT.

There are a few counts of this clonotype. This sequence joins TRBV5-4 and TRBJ1-1; D is unresolved. Germline CDR1 and CDR2: SGHNT and YYREEE (reference sequence). V was clipped by 6 bases and J by 1 base, with 10 bases between them. The CDR3 covers 13 residues. In nucleotides, the CDR3 is TGTGCCAGCACACGGAACTCGAACACTGAAGCTTTCTTT. It encodes CASTRNSNTEAFF.

The sample holds many counts of this clonotype. This sequence joins TRBV14 and TRBJ2-7, with D perhaps TRBD2 (6 bases). The CDR3 is 12 amino acids. Germline lookup yields CDR1 SGHDN and CDR2 FVKESK. Trimming took off 6 bases at V and 3 bases at J, with 9 bases between the two ends. For the CDR3, the DNA is TGTGCCAGCAGTACGGGACTCTACGAGCAGTACTTC. As protein: CASSTGLYEQYF. Drawing the rest from reference TRBV14 and TRBJ2-7, the complete variable domain is EAGVTQFPSHSVIEKGQTVTLRCDPISGHDNLYWYRRVMGKEIKFLLHFVKESKQDESGMPNNRFLAERTGGTYSTLKVQPAELEDSGVYFCASSTGLYEQYFGPGTRLTVT.